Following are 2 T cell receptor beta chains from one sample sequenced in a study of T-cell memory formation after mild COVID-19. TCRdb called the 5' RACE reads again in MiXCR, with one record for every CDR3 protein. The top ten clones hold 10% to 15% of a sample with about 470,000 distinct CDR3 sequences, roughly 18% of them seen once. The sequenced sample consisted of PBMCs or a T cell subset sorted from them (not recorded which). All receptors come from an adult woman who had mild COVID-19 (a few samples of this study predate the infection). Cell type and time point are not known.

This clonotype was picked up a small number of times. The CDR3 DNA is TGTGCCACTGATAGGGGGGGCGAAGCTTTCTTT. Protein sequence: CATDRGGEAFF. The chain recombines TRBV12-3 or TRBV12-4 with TRBJ1-1; D might be TRBD1 (6 bases). This CDR3 is built from 11 residues. Trimming stripped 10 bases from V and 8 bases from J, with 14 bases between.

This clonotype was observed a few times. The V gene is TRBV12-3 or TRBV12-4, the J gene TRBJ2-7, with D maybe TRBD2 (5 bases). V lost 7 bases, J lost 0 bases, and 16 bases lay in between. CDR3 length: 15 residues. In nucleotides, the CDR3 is TGTGCCAGCACCCTATCAGACGGGGTCTCCTACGAGCAGTACTTC. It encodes CASTLSDGVSYEQYF.